This TCR beta chain originates from a study of CD8+ T cells in alopecia areata. Treatment given: oral pan-JAK inhibitor, 5-10 mg twice daily. Both peripheral blood and punch biopsies of lesional scalp skin were obtained from patients who had alopecia areata. The CDR3 extends over 15 amino acids. Germline lookup yields CDR1 SNHLY and CDR2 FYNNEI. RNA extraction and reverse transcription yielded cDNA as sequencing template. The method was immunoSEQ multiplex PCR; TCRdb's version includes in-frame clones alone and lacks a portion of them. The sample yields about 3,900 clones, roughly three quarters seen once. Turning to this clone: At one of its ends the junction is not consistent with the germline gene, which may arise from a read error.

Sequenced material: skin, taken at week 24, from a patient treated with tofacitinib. This receptor was taken from a human donor with alopecia areata. The chain recombines TRBV2 with TRBJ1-5; 7 nucleotides agree with TRBD1. The CDR3 DNA is TGTGCCAGCAGAGGGACAGTTAATAGCAATCAGTCCCAGCATTTT. Amino acids: CASRGTVNSNQSQHF.